The present T cell receptor (beta chain) was sequenced within a study of shared clonotypes between healthy human individuals. Turning to the study itself: The study enrolled a couple of women and three men aged 18 to 49.

Assay: immunoSEQ multiplex PCR; the TCRdb copy retains only in-frame clones and omits some. The sample lists approximately 2.3 million clones; just over 90% were seen once. This clone was picked up one time. The antigen is not known. Germline CDR1 is SGHRS and CDR2 is YFSETQ. The CDR3 runs to 16 residues. V lost 3 bases to trimming and J lost 4 bases; unmatched junction nucleotides: 9. Study findings and constraints: Sampling included only blood; tissue repertoires likely differ. Clonotypes shared by all four sorted-subset donors had higher generation probabilities than non-shared clonotypes. Estimated richness values were generally larger in naive subsets than in memory subsets.

The sample taken for sequencing was naive CD4+ T cells from PBMCs. The subset: CD45RA+ positively selected. The TCR was taken from a man between 18 and 35 years old in good health. Some clones in this sample may be carry-over from other donors' samples. The V and J genes are TRBV5-1 and TRBJ2-1; 8 nucleotides match TRBD2. CDR3 sequence (DNA): TGCGCCAGCAGCTCCGGAGGTAGCGGGGCGTACAATGAGCAGTTCTTC. This gives the protein CASSSGGSGAYNEQFF.